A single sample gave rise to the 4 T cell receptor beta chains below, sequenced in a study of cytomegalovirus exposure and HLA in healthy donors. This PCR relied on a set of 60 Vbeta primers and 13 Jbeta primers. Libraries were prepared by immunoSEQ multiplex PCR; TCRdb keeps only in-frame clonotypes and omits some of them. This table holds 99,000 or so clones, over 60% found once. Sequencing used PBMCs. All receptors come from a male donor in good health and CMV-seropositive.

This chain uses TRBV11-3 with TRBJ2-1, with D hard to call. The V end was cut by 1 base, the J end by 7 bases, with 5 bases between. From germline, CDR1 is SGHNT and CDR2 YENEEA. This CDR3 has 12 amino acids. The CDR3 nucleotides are TGTGCCAGCAGCTTAGTTCCAAATGAGCAGTTCTTC. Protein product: CASSLVPNEQFF.

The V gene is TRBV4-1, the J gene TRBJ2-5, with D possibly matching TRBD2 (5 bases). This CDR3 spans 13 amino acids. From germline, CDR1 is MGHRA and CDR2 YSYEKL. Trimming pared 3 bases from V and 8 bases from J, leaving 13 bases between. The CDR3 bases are TGCGCCAGCAGCCAGGAAATAGGAGGAACCCAGTACTTC. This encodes CASSQEIGGTQYF.

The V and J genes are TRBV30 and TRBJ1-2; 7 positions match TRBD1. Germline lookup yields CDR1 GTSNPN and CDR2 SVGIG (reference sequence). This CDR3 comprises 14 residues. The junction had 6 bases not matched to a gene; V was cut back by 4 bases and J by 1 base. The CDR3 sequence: CAWMAGGFNYGYTF. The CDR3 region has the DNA TGTGCCTGGATGGCAGGGGGGTTTAACTATGGCTACACCTTC.

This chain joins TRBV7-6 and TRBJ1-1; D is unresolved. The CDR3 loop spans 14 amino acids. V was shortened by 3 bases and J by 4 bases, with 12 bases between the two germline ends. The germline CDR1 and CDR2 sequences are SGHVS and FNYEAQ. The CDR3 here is CASSLSGVLTEAFF. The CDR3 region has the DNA TGTGCCAGCAGCTTGTCCGGAGTACTCACTGAAGCTTTCTTT.